This T cell receptor (beta chain) was sequenced for a study of shared clonotypes between healthy human individuals. Study-wide points: Measured sharing among donors was expected to vary with sequencing depth.

Clones were read by immunoSEQ multiplex PCR, and TCRdb kept only the in-frame ones, dropping some. The sample shows about 1,800,000 clones, approximately 94% of them seen only once. The CDR3 has 19 residues. From germline, CDR1 is SEHNR and CDR2 FQNEAQ (reference sequence). V dropped 0 bases and J dropped 0; count of bases not matched to a gene: 8. A note on this clone: The antigen remains unidentified.

Naive CD8 cells, CD45RO-negative and positively selected for CCR7, excluded terminally differentiated effector memory CD45RA+ cells. Sequencing was carried out using naive CD8+ T cells sorted from blood. The rearrangement uses TRBV7-9 and TRBJ2-6; 7 bases are shared with TRBD1. This receptor was obtained from a man aged 18-30 years in good health. The CDR3 DNA is TGTGCCAGCAGCTTAGCGCAACCGGGACAGAGCTCTGGGGCCAACGTCCTGACTTTC. It encodes CASSLAQPGQSSGANVLTF.